The clone carrying this TCR beta chain was found once. Its specificity is not known. Clones were sequenced by immunoSEQ multiplex PCR, and TCRdb holds only the in-frame ones, with some missing. The sample gives under 40,000 clones, roughly 95% of which show up once; 7.5% to 9.5% is in the top ten. The CDR3 is 12 amino acids. V was pared by 1 base and J by 6 bases, with 5 bases between. CDR1 is LNHNV, CDR2 YYDKDF, per germline (reference sequence). This specimen belongs to a study of T cells in tuberculosis. Looking at the study overall: A South African cohort included IGRA-negative adolescents, latently infected IGRA-positive adolescents and adults with active tuberculosis.

Study-level findings and limits: Selection depended on which cryopreserved specimens were available. Active tuberculosis patients had shorter CDR3-alpha; the beta difference was nonsignificant. Active tuberculosis TCR-alpha repertoires lay closer to GMM-specific TCRs than IGRA-negative controls, suggesting clonal expansion.

The sample taken for sequencing was PBMCs. This sequence joins TRBV15 and TRBJ2-3, with D unclear. The origin of this receptor is a donor aged 10 to 29 with latent tuberculosis or without tuberculosis infection. CDR3 in DNA: TGTGCCACCAGCAGAGGCTATGATACGCAGTATTTT. Protein product: CATSRGYDTQYF. The full variable domain, rest sourced from reference TRBV15 and TRBJ2-3, is DAMVIQNPRYQVTQFGKPVTLSCSQTLNHNVMYWYQQKSSQAPKLLFHYYDKDFNNEADTPDNFQSRRPNTSFCFLDIRSPGLGDTAMYLCATSRGYDTQYFGPGTRLTVL.